The 10 T cell receptor beta chains listed next were all sequenced from one sample in a study of blood T cell repertoires in COVID-19 (dated by TCRdb to about 2020). Library preparation used the immunoSEQ multiplex PCR assay. The source is immuneACCESS, and TCRdb retained only in-frame sequences with V and J called. Part of the clones is not carried over; for the studies checked, unresolved V genes explain less than half of this, and the remainder is unexplained. The sample table lists 260,000 or so clones, about four fifths of them with a count of one. The ten largest make up approximately 5.4% of the sample. Sequencing input: peripheral blood. The receptors here all came from an older man with acute or convalescent COVID-19.

V usage is TRBV12-3 or TRBV12-4 and J usage is TRBJ1-5; tentatively, D is TRBD1 (6 bases). V lost 6 bases and J lost 4, with 10 bases in between. This CDR3 has 13 amino acids. The CDR3, as DNA: TGTGCCAGCAGGACAGGCTTTAATCAGCCCCAGCATTTT. It specifies CASRTGFNQPQHF.

This chain links TRBV3-1 (or the pseudogene TRBV3-2) with TRBJ2-2, with TRBD2 identical over 11 bases. The germline V gene encodes CDR1 LGHDT and CDR2 YNNKEL (reference sequence). V trimming: 2 bases; J trimming: 4 bases; junction bases outside the gene matches: 6. The CDR3 has 17 amino acids. The CDR3 nucleotides are TGTGCCAGCAGCCAACCCTCCGGGACTAGCGGCACCGGGGAGCTGTTTTTT. This encodes CASSQPSGTSGTGELFF.

This chain uses TRBV3-1 (or the pseudogene TRBV3-2) with TRBJ2-1; possible D gene TRBD2, 5 bases. CDR1 and CDR2 (germline): LGHDT, YNNKEL (reference sequence). The ends were cut back, 1 base at V and 14 bases at J, with 9 bases in the middle. The CDR3 runs 11 residues. The CDR3 DNA sequence: TGTGCCAGCAGCCAAGGAACGAGGGAGTTCTTC. Encoded protein: CASSQGTREFF.

This rearrangement joins TRBV3-1 (or the pseudogene TRBV3-2) to TRBJ1-1; D is unclear. V lost 1 base, J lost 2 bases, and 11 bases lay in between. CDR3 size: 15 residues. Germline CDR1 and CDR2: LGHDT and YNNKEL (reference sequence). This CDR3 reads CASSQGASTNTEAFF. CDR3 nucleotides: TGTGCCAGCAGCCAAGGTGCCAGTACCAACACTGAAGCTTTCTTT.

This rearrangement joins TRBV7-9 to TRBJ1-2; TRBD1 might be the D (6 bases). Looked up from germline, CDR1 is SEHNR and CDR2 is FQNEAQ (reference sequence). Trimming stripped 4 bases from V and 8 bases from J, with 14 bases between. The CDR3 contains 13 residues. The CDR3, as DNA: TGTGCCAGCAGCTGGACCGGGACACTGGGCTACACCTTC. Its protein is CASSWTGTLGYTF.

The DNA for the CDR3 is TGTGCCAGCAGCTTGTACCAGGGGGAAGTGGCCGGGGAGCTGTTTTTT. Its translation: CASSLYQGEVAGELFF. The chain combines TRBV5-6 with TRBJ2-2; 7 bases map to TRBD1. V lost 1 base, J lost 6 bases, and 9 bases stayed unmatched. CDR1 and CDR2 from the germline V gene are SGHDT and YYEEEE. This CDR3 is 16 amino acids long.

The chain links TRBV18 to TRBJ2-5; D might be TRBD1 (5 bases). Per germline, CDR1 KGHSH and CDR2 LQKENI. The CDR3 has 15 residues. Trimming pared 3 bases from V and 2 bases from J, leaving 13 bases between. The CDR3 loop is CASSPFVGVQETQYF. The CDR3, as DNA: TGTGCCAGCTCACCGTTCGTAGGGGTTCAAGAGACCCAGTACTTC.

The genes are TRBV15 and TRBJ2-5; TRBD2 matches 7 bases. This CDR3 has 15 residues. Germline V gene data show CDR1 as LNHNV and CDR2 as YYDKDF (reference sequence). V shed 2 bases and J 5 bases; nucleotides not matched to a gene: 8. CDR3 region: CATSRRDWEGETQYF. Here the CDR3 DNA reads TGTGCCACCAGCAGACGAGACTGGGAGGGTGAGACCCAGTACTTC.

This clone has just a few counts. V usage is TRBV5-4 and J usage is TRBJ2-1; 9 bases match TRBD1. Germline V gene data show CDR1 as SGHNT and CDR2 as YYREEE (reference sequence). This CDR3 is built from 15 residues. J was trimmed by 6 bases and V by 1 base; bases with no gene match: 5. CDR3 region: CASSLRQGEVNEQFF. CDR3 DNA: TGTGCCAGCAGCTTGAGACAGGGGGAAGTCAATGAGCAGTTCTTC.

This chain uses TRBV6-5 with TRBJ1-6; D unclear. Germline values: CDR1 MNHEY, CDR2 SVGAGI. The V end was cut by 6 bases, the J end by 5 bases, with 14 bases between. The CDR3 length is 15 residues. The CDR3 DNA follows: TGTGCCAGCAGCCCGCTCTTCGGTAATAATTCACCCCTCCACTTT. It encodes CASSPLFGNNSPLHF.